The clone carrying this T cell receptor (beta chain) occurred many times. Its antigen remains unknown. TCR beta CDR3 regions were amplified from RNA. The study used the HTBI primer set for a first-round RT-PCR of the TCR CDR3. TCRdb recomputed calls from the multiplex PCR reads with MiXCR, one row per CDR3 protein. Of about 690,000 distinct CDR3 sequences listed, 17% are singletons. Across 18 months, stable Graves' hyperthyroidism was marked by no progression to ophthalmopathy. PBMCs were obtained from about 10 ml fresh peripheral blood. The V gene end was trimmed by 2 bases and the J gene end by 3 bases; junction bases not matched to a gene: 14. CDR3 length equals 18 residues. Germline CDR1 is MDHEN and CDR2 is SYDVKM. This entry belongs to a study of T cells in Graves' hyperthyroidism and ophthalmopathy. Study conclusions and caveats: Most thyroid-expanded clonotypes above 0.001 were also found in blood.

Sequencing used blood. V and J are TRBV28 and TRBJ2-7; 9 nucleotides line up with TRBD2. The source of this sequence is a man between 45 and 60 years old with Graves' hyperthyroidism. As DNA, the CDR3 is TGTGCCAGCAGTTTAGTTAGGGCTAGCGGGAAGCTAAGCTACGAGCAGTACTTC. It translates to CASSLVRASGKLSYEQYF.